One and the same sample provided the 30 T cell receptor beta chains below, sequenced in a study of T-cell reconstitution after alpha-beta-depleted transplantation in children. It was with unique molecular identifiers that the TCRbeta library was prepared. TCRdb used MiXCR to reprocess the PCR reads, holding one entry per CDR3 protein. The table records 200,000 to 250,000 distinct CDR3 sequences, 9.7% of them present only once. Sequences were derived from PBMCs from the stem cell graft donor, sampled from the stem cell graft. The receptors derive from a human donor who donated a stem cell graft to a child with SCID.

This clonotype was seen repeatedly, ten times or more. This chain connects TRBV6-5 to TRBJ1-1; 12 bases agree with TRBD1. J gave up 0 bases and V 0 bases, and 8 bases lay outside the gene matches. The germline V gene encodes CDR1 MNHEY and CDR2 SVGAGI. The CDR3 length is 19 residues. CDR3 DNA: TGTGCCAGCAGTTACTCGACCGGGACAGGGGGCTCCATGAACACTGAAGCTTTCTTT. Translating it yields CASSYSTGTGGSMNTEAFF.

The CDR3 nucleotides read TGTGCCAGCAGTACATCCCAGGGGGAGTTCACAGATACGCAGTATTTT. It encodes CASSTSQGEFTDTQYF. The rearrangement uses TRBV27 and TRBJ2-3; 7 positions match TRBD1. The CDR3 spans 16 residues. Germline CDR1 is MNHEY and CDR2 is SMNVEV (reference sequence). Trimming removed 5 bases from V and 2 bases from J; junction bases left unmatched: 10.

This clonotype was counted at least ten times. The CDR3 DNA reads as TGTGCCAGCTCCCGGACCACAAGGAACACTGAAGCTTTCTTT. It codes for CASSRTTRNTEAFF. The gene calls are TRBV18 and TRBJ1-1; D is unresolved. CDR3 length: 14 amino acids. The V gene lost 6 bases and the J gene lost 1 base, with 12 bases spanning the gap. Germline CDR1 is KGHSH and CDR2 is LQKENI.

This clonotype showed up many times. The chain combines TRBV5-1 with TRBJ1-1; TRBD1 might be the D (5 bases). The length of the CDR3 is 17 residues. The ends were cut back, 4 bases at V and 1 base at J, with 20 bases in the middle. The V gene's germline CDR1 is SGHRS and CDR2 YFSETQ. In DNA form, the CDR3 reads TGCGCCAGCAGCGGGCAGGGTTGGACCCTGCCGAACACTGAAGCTTTCTTT. Its protein product is CASSGQGWTLPNTEAFF.

There are many counts of this clonotype. The chain combines TRBV5-1 with TRBJ1-2; TRBD1 might be the D (6 bases). Trimming stripped 4 bases from V and 7 bases from J, with 11 bases between. Germline V lookup: CDR1 SGHRS, CDR2 YFSETQ. This CDR3 contains 12 residues. The CDR3 loop reads CASSPQGSGYTF. CDR3 nucleotides: TGCGCCAGCAGCCCACAGGGTAGTGGCTACACCTTC.

V is TRBV27 and J is TRBJ1-1; maybe TRBD1 (5 bases). Germline values: CDR1 MNHEY, CDR2 SMNVEV (reference sequence). Trimming left V 3 bases short and J 5 bases short, with 10 bases between. The CDR3 is 13 amino acids. CDR3 in amino acids: CASSFGAITEAFF. For the CDR3, the DNA is TGTGCCAGCAGTTTTGGGGCCATTACTGAAGCTTTCTTT.

This clonotype was counted ten times or more. The V gene is TRBV3-1, the J gene TRBJ2-3; 8 bases line up with TRBD2. This CDR3 contains 16 residues. V was pared by 4 bases and J by 0 bases, with 6 bases of the junction left unmatched. The germline gives CDR1 LGHDT, CDR2 YNNKEL (reference sequence). The chain's CDR3 is CASSPLAGSSTDTQYF. As DNA, the CDR3 is TGTGCCAGCAGCCCATTAGCGGGGTCTAGCACAGATACGCAGTATTTT.

This clonotype has at least ten counts. The chain has TRBV5-4 and TRBJ1-2; D remains ambiguous. This CDR3 region has 15 residues. Germline V lookup: CDR1 SGHNT, CDR2 YYREEE (reference sequence). V gave up 0 bases and J gave up 0 bases, with 9 bases separating them. The CDR3 loop is CASSLEPPANYGYTF. CDR3 nucleotide sequence: TGTGCCAGCAGCTTGGAACCACCGGCTAACTATGGCTACACCTTC.

This clonotype was counted many times. The chain uses TRBV7-9 and TRBJ1-2; 7 nucleotides align to TRBD1. The CDR3 is 15 amino acids. CDR1 SEHNR and CDR2 FQNEAQ come from the germline V gene (reference sequence). Losses at the gene ends were 5 bases for V and 11 bases for J; bases not matched to a gene: 17. This CDR3 reads CASSLTGQVKKGYTF. The CDR3 DNA sequence: TGTGCCAGCAGCCTAACCGGACAGGTTAAAAAGGGATACACCTTC.

This clonotype showed up many times. The chain links TRBV9 to TRBJ1-1; TRBD1 might be the D (6 bases). Germline CDR1 and CDR2: SGDLS and YYNGEE. Deletions cut 3 bases from V and 0 bases from J, with 12 bases between. The CDR3 is 15 amino acids. CDR3 loop: CASSGRGGVNTEAFF. The CDR3 bases are TGTGCCAGCAGCGGAAGAGGGGGAGTGAACACTGAAGCTTTCTTT.

This clonotype was recorded at least ten times. The chain employs TRBV5-1 and TRBJ2-1; D might be TRBD2 (7 bases). Per the germline V gene, CDR1 is SGHRS and CDR2 is YFSETQ. This CDR3 spans 14 amino acids. The V end lost 6 bases, the J end lost 6 bases, and 16 bases lay between the germline ends. The chain's CDR3 is CASTWGASGNEQFF. CDR3 nucleotides: TGCGCCAGCACCTGGGGGGCTAGCGGCAATGAGCAGTTCTTC.

At least ten counts were recorded for this clonotype. V gene TRBV20-1 combines with J gene TRBJ2-5; TRBD1 might be the D (6 bases). The V end was cut by 4 bases, the J end by 2 bases, with 11 bases between. This CDR3 comprises 13 residues. Germline loops: CDR1 DFQATT, CDR2 SNEGSKA (reference sequence). CDR3 sequence (DNA): TGCAGTGCTAACAGGGCCTTTCAAGAGACCCAGTACTTC. As protein: CSANRAFQETQYF.

This clonotype has at least ten counts. The chain has TRBV5-1 and TRBJ1-2; tentative D call: TRBD1 (5 bases). In germline, CDR1 is SGHRS, CDR2 YFSETQ. V dropped 5 bases and J dropped 4 bases, with 18 bases sitting between them. This CDR3 comprises 15 residues. DNA for the CDR3: TGCGCCAGCAGAGCTTGGGACGGCCCCGTCTATGGCTACACCTTC. Its protein is CASRAWDGPVYGYTF.

This clonotype has at least ten counts. The chain's CDR3 is CASSFGGSNTEAFF. The CDR3, as DNA: TGTGCCAGCAGCTTTGGGGGATCGAACACTGAAGCTTTCTTT. The V and J genes are TRBV5-5 and TRBJ1-1, with TRBD1 as a possible D gene (5 bases). Between the trimmed V and J ends, which lost 2 bases and 1 base, there was a span of 9 bases. This CDR3 contains 14 residues. Germline loops: CDR1 SGHKS, CDR2 YYEKEE (reference sequence).

This clonotype was observed at least ten times. The V gene is TRBV27, the J gene TRBJ1-1; a weak D match, TRBD1 (5 bases). The CDR3 consists of 16 residues. Looked up from germline, CDR1 is MNHEY and CDR2 is SMNVEV (reference sequence). The V and J ends lost 4 bases and 0 bases respectively, with 15 bases between them. The CDR3 nucleotides read TGTGCCAGCAGTTCCCGGGGACTTTCCTTGAACACTGAAGCTTTCTTT. This codes for CASSSRGLSLNTEAFF.

This clonotype showed up many times. This rearrangement joins TRBV4-1 to TRBJ1-4; a possible D gene is TRBD1 (6 bases). The CDR3 runs to 18 residues. Germline loops: CDR1 MGHRA, CDR2 YSYEKL. V lost 0 bases and J 2 bases, leaving 16 bases between the germline ends. In nucleotides, the CDR3 is TGCGCCAGCAGCCAAGATAGGACAGCTACTAGCACTAATGAAAAACTGTTTTTT. Its translation: CASSQDRTATSTNEKLFF.

In its sample, this clonotype was seen many times. The gene calls are TRBV24-1 and TRBJ2-2, with no clear D. V was trimmed by 4 bases and J by 6 bases, leaving 8 bases between them. Looked up from germline, CDR1 is KGHDR and CDR2 is SFDVKD. The CDR3 contains 13 residues. The CDR3 DNA follows: TGTGCCACCAGTGACCGGTTCGCCGGGGAGCTGTTTTTT. Residues: CATSDRFAGELFF.

This clonotype has a count of ten or more. The chain couples TRBV14 to TRBJ1-2; no reliable D call. V gave up 1 base and J gave up 9 bases, with 6 bases separating them. Germline lookup yields CDR1 SGHDN and CDR2 FVKESK. This CDR3 is 11 amino acids long. This CDR3 reads CASSQGGSYTF. In DNA, the CDR3 is TGTGCCAGCAGCCAAGGAGGTAGCTACACCTTC.

This clonotype appeared once. The chain carries TRBV9 and TRBJ1-2; the D is unclear. Germline CDR1 is SGDLS and CDR2 is YYNGEE. Trimming took off 2 bases at V and 10 bases at J, with 12 bases between the two ends. The CDR3 is 12 amino acids. The CDR3 nucleotides are TGTGCCAGCAGCGTTGGAGGGTCTGCCTACACCTTC. Encoded protein: CASSVGGSAYTF.

At least ten counts were recorded for this clonotype. The chain has TRBV5-6 and TRBJ1-6; no clear D gene. Per germline, CDR1 SGHDT and CDR2 YYEEEE. V lost 3 bases, J lost 2 bases, and 6 bases lay in between. This CDR3 is 14 amino acids long. The CDR3 reads CASSSETYNSPLHF. Written as DNA, the CDR3 is TGTGCCAGCAGCTCCGAGACCTATAATTCACCCCTCCACTTT. The whole variable domain, filled in from reference TRBV5-6 and TRBJ1-6, reads DAGVTQSPTHLIKTRGQQVTLRCSPKSGHDTVSWYQQALGQGPQFIFQYYEEEERQRGNFPDRFSGHQFPNYSSELNVNALLLGDSALYLCASSSETYNSPLHFGNGTRLTVT.

V usage is TRBV5-6 and J usage is TRBJ1-1; weak D call: TRBD1 (5 bases). CDR1 is SGHDT, CDR2 YYEEEE, per germline. The CDR3 sequence is 15 residues long. The V and J ends lost 1 base and 2 bases respectively, with 12 bases between them. The CDR3 DNA sequence: TGTGCCAGCAGCTTGTTCCCAGGGCTAAACACTGAAGCTTTCTTT. Its protein is CASSLFPGLNTEAFF.

This clonotype has a count of ten or more. The chain combines TRBV2 with TRBJ2-5; no definite D call. Germline V gene sequence: CDR1 SNHLY, CDR2 FYNNEI. This CDR3 comprises 15 residues. Deletions cut 2 bases from V and 5 bases from J, with 15 bases between. The CDR3 nucleotides read TGTGCCAGCAGTGAATCGTCGGGTACGGGCGAGACCCAGTACTTC. The encoded protein is CASSESSGTGETQYF.

Ten or more counts support this clonotype. This chain uses TRBV5-6 with TRBJ1-2; no clear D gene. This CDR3 contains 13 residues. Germline lookup yields CDR1 SGHDT and CDR2 YYEEEE. V was shortened by 6 bases and J by 6 bases, with 15 bases between the two germline ends. This CDR3 is CASNAMNLDGYTF. DNA of the CDR3: TGTGCCAGCAACGCCATGAATCTGGATGGCTACACCTTC.

This clonotype was recorded at least ten times. The chain links TRBV10-3 to TRBJ1-4; D call uncertain. Trimming took off 9 bases at V and 0 bases at J, with 8 bases between the two ends. Germline-derived CDR1 and CDR2 are ENHRY and SYGVKD. The CDR3 contains 13 residues. CDR3 residues: CAISGTTNEKLFF. CDR3 DNA: TGTGCCATATCGGGGACAACTAATGAAAAACTGTTTTTT.

The CDR3: CASSLAEAMNTEAFF. The CDR3 nucleotides read TGCGCCAGCAGCTTGGCCGAAGCTATGAACACTGAAGCTTTCTTT. The chain is built from TRBV5-1 and TRBJ1-1; D is unresolved. Trimming took 0 bases from V and 0 from J, leaving 9 bases between them. There are 15 residues in the CDR3. The germline CDR1 and CDR2 sequences are SGHRS and YFSETQ.

V usage is TRBV5-1 and J usage is TRBJ2-3; D is unresolved. The CDR3 covers 15 residues. In germline, CDR1 is SGHRS, CDR2 YFSETQ. V lost 1 base, J lost 0 bases, and 9 bases lay in between. The chain's CDR3 is CASSLLGSSTDTQYF. The CDR3 bases are TGCGCCAGCAGCTTGTTAGGGTCTAGCACAGATACGCAGTATTTT.

This clonotype came up many times. The rearrangement uses TRBV20-1 and TRBJ1-5; the D gene is possibly TRBD1 (6 bases). The germline V gene encodes CDR1 DFQATT and CDR2 SNEGSKA (reference sequence). This CDR3 is 16 amino acids long. The V and J ends lost 3 bases and 2 bases respectively, with 17 bases between them. CDR3 DNA sequence: TGCAGTGCTAGGCCCTGGGCAGGGGTTGGCAATCAGCCCCAGCATTTT. Its translation: CSARPWAGVGNQPQHF.

To note about this clonotype: A junction boundary mismatches the germline segment, possibly from a read error. The chain couples TRBV5-1 to TRBJ2-2; 7 bases agree with TRBD1. The CDR3 runs 16 residues. The germline CDR1 and CDR2 sequences are SGHRS and YFSETQ. CDR3 sequence: CASSQRSQGVTGELFF. CDR3 sequence (DNA): TGCGCCAGCAGCCAGCGGAGTCAGGGGGTTACCGGGGAACTGTTTTTT.

This clonotype was detected ten times or more. The CDR3: CAWKGRRTNTGELFF. CDR3 nucleotide sequence: TGTGCCTGGAAGGGGAGGCGTACGAACACCGGGGAGCTGTTTTTT. The chain carries TRBV30 and TRBJ2-2, with a possible D match to TRBD2 (6 bases). Per the germline V gene, CDR1 is GTSNPN and CDR2 is SVGIG (reference sequence). Trimming pared 4 bases from V and 0 bases from J, leaving 12 bases between. The CDR3 runs to 15 residues.

This clonotype was detected ten times or more. The rearrangement joins TRBV2 to TRBJ2-3, with TRBD2 identical over 11 bases. The germline V gene encodes CDR1 SNHLY and CDR2 FYNNEI. There are 15 residues in the CDR3. J was trimmed by 3 bases and V by 6 bases; bases with no gene match: 5. The CDR3 region has the DNA TGTGCCAGCAGACCGACTAGCGGGAAAACAGATACGCAGTATTTT. This translates into CASRPTSGKTDTQYF.